This is a list of T cell receptor beta chains from one sample in a study of human versus mouse CDR3 diversity and MHC coevolution. Generated by immunoSEQ multiplex PCR, the TCRdb table keeps only in-frame clones and is missing some. The repertoire holds about 81,000 clones, with around 93% as singletons. Input material: naive CD4+ T cells from blood. These receptors came from a person between 25 and 70 years old in good health. Each CDR3 is given without its conserved first and last residue. Not every row has a clone size; where given, it reads once, few, many or a size class.

12,TRBJ2-1,-,TRBV7-3,ASSPAGGQAGQF
12,TRBJ1-1,-,TRBV25-1,ASSEVGRVTEAF
12,TRBJ1-3,-,TRBV7-2,ASIRDRGGNTIY
14,TRBJ2-1,-,TRBV11-2,ASSLRQGASYNEQF
10,TRBJ1-3,-,TRBV19,ASGQGGNTIY
14,TRBJ2-1,-,TRBV6-1,ASSEWASGRADEQF
13,TRBJ2-1,-,TRBV5-1,ASTETSGRYNEQF
11,TRBJ2-7,-,TRBV27,ASSLKTAYEQY
11,TRBJ2-7,-,TRBV18,ASSEQGGREQY
11,TRBJ1-1,-,TRBV19,ASSRTGGIEAF
13,TRBJ2-7,once,TRBV18,ASSHPGGGNHEQY
14,TRBJ2-4,once,TRBV18,ASSNNADLAKNIQY
12,TRBJ1-4,-,TRBV6-5,ASRPGGVNEKLF
15,TRBJ2-1,-,TRBV9,ASSVVPSGGPDNEQF
11,TRBJ1-2,once,TRBV30,AWSRQGSYGYT